The clone carrying this T cell receptor (beta chain) was seen only a few times. Its antigen is as yet unknown. This record belongs to a study of identical twins. Regarding the study as a whole: Alpha sequences out of frame and shared by twins had excess low generation probability. Conclusions relied on cross-sectional statistical analysis, not following the same donors.

TCRdb reprocessed the 5' RACE reads with MiXCR, giving one entry per CDR3 protein. The profile shows roughly 710,000 distinct CDR3 sequences, 6.1% of them singletons. Each donor (without exception) was a healthy Caucasian. Sequences were obtained from naive T cells sorted from blood. This sequence was found in a man in his late teens or twenties in good health.

This CDR3 reads CASSKWGSGRSYNEQFF. The CDR3 DNA is TGTGCCAGCAGTAAGTGGGGTAGCGGGCGCTCCTACAATGAGCAGTTCTTC. The rearrangement uses TRBV11-2 and TRBJ2-1; 7 nucleotides match TRBD2. CDR3 length equals 17 residues. The J segment lost 0 bases and the V segment lost 6 bases, leaving 11 bases of the junction unmatched. The germline V gene has CDR1 SGHAT and CDR2 FQNNGV.